This is a list of T cell receptor beta chains from one sample in a study of blood T cell repertoires in COVID-19. The assay was immunoSEQ multiplex PCR, and TCRdb's table has in-frame clones only and misses some. The profile shows over 200,000 clones, more than 65% of them singletons. The specimen sequenced was peripheral blood. Receptors were obtained from a man between 50 and 59 years old with active or convalescent COVID-19. CDR3s include the opening cysteine and the closing phenylalanine or tryptophan. A D gene is named only where the DNA matches it firmly. A row's size may be missing; if present it is once, few, many or a size class.

J gene,clone size,V gene,D gene,CDR3 DNA,CDR3 protein
TRBJ1-1,NA,TRBV7-9,TRBD1,TGTGCCAGCAGCCCAGGGACAGGGCTGAACACTGAAGCTTTCTTT,CASSPGTGLNTEAFF
TRBJ2-2,NA,TRBV7-2,TRBD2,TGTGCCAGCAGCAAATTCCAGGGACTAGCGGGGGTGACCGGGGAGCTGTTTTTT,CASSKFQGLAGVTGELFF
TRBJ2-1,NA,TRBV21-1,NA,TGTGCCAGCACCCTATTTAGCGGGCCCCCTTACAATGAGCAGTTCTTC,CASTLFSGPPYNEQFF
TRBJ2-3,NA,TRBV5-1,NA,TGCGCCAGCAGCTTGCAAAGCGGGAGCACAGATACGCAGTATTTT,CASSLQSGSTDTQYF
TRBJ2-1,NA,TRBV12-3/TRBV12-4,NA,TGTGCCAGCAGGGGGAGCTCCTACAATGAGCAGTTCTTC,CASRGSSYNEQFF
TRBJ2-1,NA,TRBV28,NA,TGTGCCGGAAGTTCGGGGGGCCTCTACAATGAGCAGTTCTTC,CAGSSGGLYNEQFF
TRBJ2-7,NA,TRBV5-1,TRBD1,TGCGCCAGCAGCTACGGGACAGGGGGGTACGAGCAGTACTTC,CASSYGTGGYEQYF
TRBJ1-1,NA,TRBV12-3/TRBV12-4,NA,TGTGCCAGCAGTAATCAGGGGAACACTGAAGCTTTCTTT,CASSNQGNTEAFF
TRBJ2-7,NA,TRBV6-1,TRBD1,TGTGCCAGCAGTGAATTTATTCCGGGACAGGGCTACGAGCAGTACTTC,CASSEFIPGQGYEQYF
TRBJ2-5,NA,TRBV27,TRBD2,TGTGCCAGCAAGACTAGCCGGGGAGAGACCCAGTACTTC,CASKTSRGETQYF
TRBJ2-3,NA,TRBV5-1,TRBD2,TGCGCCAGCAGTCGCCCTGGCCGGGGGGGGCCCGAGGGCACAGATACGCAGTATTTT,CASSRPGRGGPEGTDTQYF
TRBJ1-5,NA,TRBV28,NA,TGTGCCAGCAGTTGGGGGGAACCCCAGCATTTT,CASSWGEPQHF
TRBJ1-6,NA,TRBV6-5,NA,TGTGCCAGCAGTTACCCAGGGGATTCACCCCTCCACTTT,CASSYPGDSPLHF
TRBJ2-1,NA,TRBV5-6,TRBD2,TGTGCCAGCAGCGGGACTAGCGGGGGGAGCTCCTACAATGAGCAGTTCTTC,CASSGTSGGSSYNEQFF
TRBJ1-5,NA,TRBV19,TRBD1,TGTGCCAGTAGGACACAGGGGGCCCTTGGCAATCAGCCCCAGCATTTT,CASRTQGALGNQPQHF
TRBJ1-6,many,TRBV25-1,NA,TGTGCCAGCAGTGTAATGTATAATTCACCCCTCCACTTT,CASSVMYNSPLHF
TRBJ1-5,NA,TRBV19,NA,TGTGCCAGTAGTATCAACAGGGACGGCAATCAGCCCCAGCATTTT,CASSINRDGNQPQHF
TRBJ1-2,few,TRBV19,NA,TGTGCCAGTAGCCTTGACGACACTTATGGCTACACCTTC,CASSLDDTYGYTF
TRBJ2-7,few,TRBV15,TRBD1,TGTGCCACCAGCATCCGACAGGGGGACGAGCAGTACTTC,CATSIRQGDEQYF
TRBJ2-1,NA,TRBV11-3,NA,TGTGCCAGCAGCTTAGGCCAGGGCCCTTACAATGAGCAGTTCTTC,CASSLGQGPYNEQFF
TRBJ2-6,NA,TRBV12-5,NA,TGTGCTAGTGCCTTAAGCGGTATGGGGGCCAACGTCCTGACTTTC,CASALSGMGANVLTF
TRBJ2-1,NA,TRBV3-1/TRBV3-2,NA,TGTGCCAGCAGCCAAGATTTAGTTCCGGGTGAGCAGTTCTTC,CASSQDLVPGEQFF
TRBJ1-2,NA,TRBV19,TRBD1,TGTGCCAGTAGTGTGACAGGGACTTATGGCTACACCTTC,CASSVTGTYGYTF
TRBJ1-1,NA,TRBV5-4,NA,TGTGCCAGCAGCTTGGATCCGGGGGGAGGCACTGAAGCTTTCTTT,CASSLDPGGGTEAFF
TRBJ2-7,NA,TRBV18,TRBD1,TGTGCCAGCTCCCTGGGACAGGACTCCTACGAGCAGTACTTC,CASSLGQDSYEQYF
TRBJ2-3,NA,TRBV6-1,NA,TGTGCCAGCAGTGACCAGGGTTGGGCAGATACGCAGTATTTT,CASSDQGWADTQYF
TRBJ2-3,NA,TRBV7-8,NA,TGTGCCAGCAGCCCCGAGCTTCAAGATACGCAGTATTTT,CASSPELQDTQYF